One sample yielded the 23 T cell receptor beta chains listed below, sequenced in a study of Ad26.COV2.S vaccination and SARS-CoV-2 variants. This table comes from immunoSEQ multiplex PCR, and its TCRdb copy is limited to in-frame clones, with some not included. The sample records approximately 450,000 clones, 90% being singletons. Treatment denoted: approximately 18 received Ad26.COV2.S at low or high dose, single or two shots; roughly five received placebo; per-sample allocation not given. The study sampled participants on day 63 after the first vaccine or placebo injection. This sample comprised peripheral blood, obtained in a trial of Ad26.COV2.S vaccine versus placebo. The receptors come from a person between 18 and 59 years old who received the Ad26.COV2.S COVID-19 vaccine or a placebo.

The rearrangement joins TRBV6-6 to TRBJ1-5, with D perhaps TRBD1 (6 bases). V gave up 5 bases and J gave up 0 bases, with 35 bases separating them. The CDR3 runs to 23 residues. Germline values: CDR1 MNHNY, CDR2 SVGAGI (reference sequence). CDR3 sequence: CASSHRGPIWGAAWAHSNQPQHF. The CDR3 DNA sequence: TGTGCCAGCAGTCACCGGGGACCAATTTGGGGGGCCGCATGGGCTCATAGCAATCAGCCCCAGCATTTT.

In nucleotides, the CDR3 is TGTGCCAGCAGCGCTTTCGAGGGGGGGGGAGAGACCCAGTACTTC. Translated, it gives CASSAFEGGGETQYF. V usage is TRBV7-6 and J usage is TRBJ2-5; a weak D match, TRBD2 (7 bases). Germline CDR1 SGHVS, CDR2 FNYEAQ. This CDR3 has 15 residues. Trimming removed 5 bases from V and 4 bases from J, with 17 bases in between. Full variable domain (rest looked up from reference TRBV7-6 and TRBJ2-5): GAGVSQSPRYKVTKRGQDVALRCDPISGHVSLYWYRQALGQGPEFLTYFNYEAQQDKSGLPNDRFSAERPEGSISTLTIQRTEQRDSAMYRCASSAFEGGGETQYFGPGTRLLVL.

The gene calls are TRBV6-2 or TRBV6-3 and TRBJ1-1, with TRBD1 as a possible D gene (5 bases). The CDR3 length is 15 residues. Germline V CDR1 and CDR2: MNHEY, SVGEGT. V lost 0 bases to trimming and J lost 11 bases, with 19 bases between them. The CDR3 sequence: CASSYSAGLGVSAFF. The CDR3 bases are TGTGCCAGCAGTTACTCCGCGGGTTTGGGGGTATCGGCTTTCTTT.

The chain employs TRBV12-3 or TRBV12-4 and TRBJ1-5; 10 bases fit TRBD1. V lost 6 bases and J lost 7; bases outside the gene matches: 3. The CDR3 is made up of 13 amino acids. The CDR3 bases are TGTGCCAGCAGCGGGGACAGGGGACAGCCCCAGCATTTT. Protein product: CASSGDRGQPQHF.

The chain joins TRBV30 to TRBJ2-1; D may be TRBD1 or TRBD2 (6 bases each). The CDR3 loop spans 15 amino acids. The germline gives CDR1 GTSNPN, CDR2 SVGIG (reference sequence). Between the trimmed V and J ends, which lost 1 base and 14 bases, there was a span of 24 bases. CDR3 sequence (DNA): TGTGCCTGGAGTGACTTGGGACTTTTGCCAGAGGGGGAGTTCTTC. Amino acids: CAWSDLGLLPEGEFF.

The genes are TRBV9 and TRBJ2-3, with D tentatively TRBD2 (5 bases). Germline V gene data show CDR1 as SGDLS and CDR2 as YYNGEE. The CDR3 spans 16 residues. The V end lost 0 bases, the J end lost 0 bases, and 11 bases lay between the germline ends. The CDR3 reads CASSVGPQRSTDTQYF. The CDR3, as DNA: TGTGCCAGCAGCGTAGGCCCTCAGCGGAGCACAGATACGCAGTATTTT.

The genes are TRBV2 and TRBJ2-1; D possibly matches TRBD1 or TRBD2 (5 bases each). The CDR3 has 16 residues. The germline V and J ends were trimmed by 2 bases and 4 bases, with 15 bases remaining between them. Looked up from germline, CDR1 is SNHLY and CDR2 is FYNNEI. The CDR3 loop reads CASSEILGTPYNEQFF. Here the CDR3 DNA reads TGTGCCAGCAGTGAAATCCTAGGGACCCCATACAATGAGCAGTTCTTC.

The rearrangement uses TRBV19 and TRBJ2-3, with unresolved D. The V gene lost 2 bases and the J gene lost 3 bases, with 15 bases spanning the gap. The CDR3 consists of 16 residues. CDR1 is LNHDA and CDR2 is SQIVND in the germline V gene (reference sequence). The CDR3 sequence is CASSILWNGETDTQYF. The CDR3 coding sequence is TGTGCCAGTAGTATATTGTGGAATGGTGAAACAGATACGCAGTATTTT.

By its share, this clone is medium-sized. The chain combines TRBV28 with TRBJ1-1, with D perhaps matching TRBD1 (5 bases). Trimming stripped 1 base from V and 2 bases from J, with 8 bases between. This CDR3 is built from 14 residues. Germline-derived CDR1 and CDR2 are MDHEN and SYDVKM. The CDR3 DNA follows: TGTGCCAGCAGTTTATCCGACAGTAACACTGAAGCTTTCTTT. It codes for CASSLSDSNTEAFF.

V and J are TRBV5-1 and TRBJ2-2; tentative D call: TRBD1 (5 bases). Germline loops: CDR1 SGHRS, CDR2 YFSETQ. There are 13 residues in the CDR3. Between the trimmed V and J ends, which lost 7 bases and 4 bases, there was a span of 11 bases. CDR3 sequence: CASFDSSTGELFF. CDR3 coding DNA: TGCGCCAGCTTTGACAGTAGCACCGGGGAGCTGTTTTTT.

The J gene is TRBJ1-1, the V gene TRBV19; D uncertain. Germline V CDR1 and CDR2: LNHDA, SQIVND (reference sequence). This CDR3 spans 15 amino acids. The V gene lost 6 bases and the J gene lost 0 bases, with 14 bases spanning the gap. The CDR3 is CASRHERLLNTEAFF. CDR3 DNA sequence: TGTGCCAGTAGACACGAGAGACTTTTGAACACTGAAGCTTTCTTT.

The CDR3 region has the DNA TGTGCCAGTTACGAGCAGTACTTC. It codes for CASYEQYF. The chain recombines TRBV9 with TRBJ2-7; no definite D call. The CDR3 is 8 amino acids. V was cut by 8 bases and J by 4 bases, with 1 base left in between. Germline V gives CDR1 SGDLS, CDR2 YYNGEE. Complete variable domain (other parts from reference TRBV9 and TRBJ2-7): DSGVTQTPKHLITATGQRVTLRCSPRSGDLSVYWYQQSLDQGLQFLIQYYNGEERAKGNILERFSAQQFPDLHSELNLSSLELGDSALYFCASYEQYFGPGTRLTVT.

V gene TRBV3-1 (or the pseudogene TRBV3-2) combines with J gene TRBJ2-1; no definite D call. V was cut by 0 bases and J by 7 bases, with 10 bases left in between. The CDR3 extends over 14 amino acids. Germline V gene lookup returns CDR1 LGHDT and CDR2 YNNKEL (reference sequence). The CDR3 reads CASSQDTAWNEQFF. The CDR3 nucleotides read TGTGCCAGCAGCCAAGACACAGCGTGGAATGAGCAGTTCTTC.

The chain joins TRBV13 to TRBJ1-1; TRBD1 agrees at 8 bases. The CDR3 is 13 amino acids. CDR1 is PRHDT and CDR2 is FYEKMQ in the germline V gene (reference sequence). V was clipped by 2 bases and J by 5 bases; unmatched bases: 1. CDR3 nucleotide sequence: TGTGCCAGCAGCTTAACAGGGGGAACTGAAGCTTTCTTT. It yields the protein CASSLTGGTEAFF.

The rearrangement joins TRBV5-4 to TRBJ2-5; D might be TRBD1 or TRBD2, each matching 5 bases. Trimming shortened V by 0 bases and J by 5 bases, and 8 bases separated the two germline ends. This CDR3 spans 13 amino acids. The germline CDR1 and CDR2 sequences are SGHNT and YYREEE (reference sequence). CDR3 sequence: CASSLGGSETQYF. The CDR3 DNA follows: TGTGCCAGCAGCTTGGGGGGGAGTGAGACCCAGTACTTC. The full variable domain, in which reference TRBV5-4 and TRBJ2-5 provide the parts outside the CDR3, is ETGVTQSPTHLIKTRGQQVTLRCSSQSGHNTVSWYQQALGQGPQFIFQYYREEENGRGNFPPRFSGLQFPNYSSELNVNALELDDSALYLCASSLGGSETQYFGPGTRLLVL.

The V call is TRBV7-8, the J call TRBJ1-4; TRBD1 matches at 10 bases. The J segment lost 11 bases and the V segment lost 1 base, leaving 10 bases of the junction unmatched. Germline values: CDR1 SGHVS, CDR2 FQNEAQ. The CDR3 contains 16 residues. In DNA, the CDR3 is TGTGCCAGCAGCTTAGAACTGGGACAGGGGCCTGGGAAACTGTTTTTT. Protein product: CASSLELGQGPGKLFF.

As to this clone: A read error may account for a junction end that differs from germline. The chain has TRBV6-4 and TRBJ1-1; possibly TRBD1 for D (6 bases). Germline CDR1 is MRHNA and CDR2 is SNTAGT. CDR3 length: 15 amino acids. The CDR3 sequence: CASSDSAGVKTEAFF. The CDR3 DNA reads TGTGCCAGCAGTGACTCAGCAGGGGTGAAGACTGAAGCTTTCTTT.

This clone was seen many times. The chain couples TRBV9 to TRBJ1-3; D not resolved. The CDR3 totals 19 residues. Germline CDR1 and CDR2: SGDLS and YYNGEE. V lost 4 bases and J 0 bases, leaving 23 bases between the germline ends. The CDR3 protein is CASSSTLIGPLSSGNTIYF. CDR3 in DNA: TGTGCCAGCAGCTCCACTCTCATAGGGCCGCTAAGCTCTGGAAACACCATATATTTT.

The chain carries TRBV4-3 and TRBJ2-1; TRBD2 agrees at 14 bases. CDR3 length: 17 residues. The ends lost 2 bases at V and 6 bases at J; junction bases unmatched: 6. CDR1 is LGHNA and CDR2 is YSLEER in the germline V gene. This CDR3 reads CASSQYWTSGRINEQFF. The CDR3 nucleotides are TGCGCCAGCAGCCAATACTGGACTAGCGGGAGGATCAATGAGCAGTTCTTC.

This rearrangement joins TRBV5-4 to TRBJ2-7; D may be TRBD2 (5 bases). The germline V gene encodes CDR1 SGHNT and CDR2 YYREEE (reference sequence). This CDR3 is built from 15 residues. With 1 base removed from V and 0 bases from J, the gap between germline ends came to 11 bases. The CDR3 loop is CASSLPSGSSYEQYF. The CDR3 DNA sequence: TGTGCCAGCAGCTTGCCGAGCGGTAGCTCCTACGAGCAGTACTTC.

The rearrangement uses TRBV7-9 and TRBJ1-5; D not resolved. Trimming shortened V by 5 bases and J by 4 bases, and 15 bases separated the two germline ends. The CDR3 loop spans 15 amino acids. Per germline, CDR1 SEHNR and CDR2 FQNEAQ (reference sequence). The CDR3 nucleotides read TGTGCCAGCAGCCGAGTTCCGCCCTCGAATCAGCCCCAGCATTTT. Protein sequence: CASSRVPPSNQPQHF.

The chain carries TRBV7-9 and TRBJ2-3, with 8 bases that match TRBD1. The germline CDR1 and CDR2 sequences are SEHNR and FQNEAQ (reference sequence). The CDR3 is made up of 15 amino acids. Losses at the gene ends were 5 bases for V and 5 bases for J; bases not matched to a gene: 9. The CDR3 here is CASSPRRTGRDTQYF. The CDR3 nucleotides are TGTGCCAGCAGCCCCCGTCGGACAGGGAGAGATACGCAGTATTTT.

As DNA, the CDR3 is TGTGCCAGCAGTTTCTGGAGCGGGAGAGCGGGCCATGAGCAGTTCTTC. It encodes CASSFWSGRAGHEQFF. The J gene is TRBJ2-1, the V gene TRBV28, with 8 bases lining up with TRBD2. CDR1 and CDR2 (germline): MDHEN, SYDVKM. Trimming cost V 3 bases and J 8 bases; bases outside gene matches: 12. The length of the CDR3 is 16 residues.